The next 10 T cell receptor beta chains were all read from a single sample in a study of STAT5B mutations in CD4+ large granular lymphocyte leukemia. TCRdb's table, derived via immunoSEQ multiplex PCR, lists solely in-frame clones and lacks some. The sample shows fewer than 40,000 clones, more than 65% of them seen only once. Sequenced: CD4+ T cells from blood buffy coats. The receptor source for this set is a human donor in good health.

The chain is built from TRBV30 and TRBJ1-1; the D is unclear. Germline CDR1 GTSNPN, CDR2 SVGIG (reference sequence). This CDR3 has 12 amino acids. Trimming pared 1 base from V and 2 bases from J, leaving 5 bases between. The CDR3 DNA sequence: TGTGCCTGGAGTGGGGGAAACACTGAAGCTTTCTTT. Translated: CAWSGGNTEAFF.

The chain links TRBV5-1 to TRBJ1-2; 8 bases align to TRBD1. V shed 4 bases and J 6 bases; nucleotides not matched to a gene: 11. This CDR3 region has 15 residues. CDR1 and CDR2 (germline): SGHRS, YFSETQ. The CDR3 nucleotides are TGCGCCAGCAGCCCCTCCACGGACAGGGTGGATGGCTACACCTTC. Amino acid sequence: CASSPSTDRVDGYTF.

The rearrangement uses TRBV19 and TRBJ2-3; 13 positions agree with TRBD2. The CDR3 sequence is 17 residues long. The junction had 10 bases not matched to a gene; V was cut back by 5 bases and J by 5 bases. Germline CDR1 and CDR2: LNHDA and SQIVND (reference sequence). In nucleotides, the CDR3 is TGTGCCAGTAGTCCTCCTGGACTAGCGGGAGCTAGAGATACGCAGTATTTT. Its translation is CASSPPGLAGARDTQYF.

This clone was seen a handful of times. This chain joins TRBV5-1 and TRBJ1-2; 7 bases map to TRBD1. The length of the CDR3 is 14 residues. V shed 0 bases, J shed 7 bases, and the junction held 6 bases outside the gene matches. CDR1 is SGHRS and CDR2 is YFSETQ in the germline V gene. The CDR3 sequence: CASSLGQGGSGYTF. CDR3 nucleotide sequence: TGCGCCAGCAGCTTGGGACAGGGAGGGTCTGGCTACACCTTC.

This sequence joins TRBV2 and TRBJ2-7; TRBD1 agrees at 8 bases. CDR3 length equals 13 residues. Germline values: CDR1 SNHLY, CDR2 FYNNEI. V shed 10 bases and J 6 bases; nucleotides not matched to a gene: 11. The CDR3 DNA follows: TGTGCCACCATGGGACCAGGGGGCGTCGAGCAGTACTTC. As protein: CATMGPGGVEQYF.

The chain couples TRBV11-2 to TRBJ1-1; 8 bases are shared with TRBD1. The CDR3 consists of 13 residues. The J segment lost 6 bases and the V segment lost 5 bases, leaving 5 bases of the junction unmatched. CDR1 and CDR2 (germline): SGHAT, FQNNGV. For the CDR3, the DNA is TGTGCCAGCAGCCCACAGGGGGGGGCTGAAGCTTTCTTT. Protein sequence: CASSPQGGAEAFF.

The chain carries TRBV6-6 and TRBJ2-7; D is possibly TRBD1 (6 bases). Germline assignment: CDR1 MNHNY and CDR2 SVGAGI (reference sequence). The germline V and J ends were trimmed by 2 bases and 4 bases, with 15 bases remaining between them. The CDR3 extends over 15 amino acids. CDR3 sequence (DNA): TGTGCCAGCAGTTACACAACACTCCAGGGGTACGAGCAGTACTTC. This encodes CASSYTTLQGYEQYF.

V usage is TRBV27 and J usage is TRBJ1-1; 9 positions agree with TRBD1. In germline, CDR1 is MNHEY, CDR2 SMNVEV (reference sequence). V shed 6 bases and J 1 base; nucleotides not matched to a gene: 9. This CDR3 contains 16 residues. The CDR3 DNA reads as TGTGCCAGCAGAACAGGGGGCAACCGCGGGAACACTGAAGCTTTCTTT. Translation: CASRTGGNRGNTEAFF.

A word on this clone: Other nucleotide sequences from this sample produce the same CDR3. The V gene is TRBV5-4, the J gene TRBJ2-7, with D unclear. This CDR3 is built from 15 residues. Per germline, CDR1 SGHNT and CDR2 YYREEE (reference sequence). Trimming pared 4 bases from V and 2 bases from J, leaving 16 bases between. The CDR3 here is CASSARSEGTYEQYF. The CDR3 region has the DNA TGTGCCAGCAGCGCCCGAAGTGAAGGGACCTACGAGCAGTACTTC.

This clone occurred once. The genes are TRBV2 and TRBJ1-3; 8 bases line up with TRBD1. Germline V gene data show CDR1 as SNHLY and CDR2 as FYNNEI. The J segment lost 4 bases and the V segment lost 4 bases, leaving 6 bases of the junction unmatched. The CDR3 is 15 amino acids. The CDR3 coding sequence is TGTGCCAGCAGTGCCTCCAGGGGGCCCGGAAACACCATATATTTT. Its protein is CASSASRGPGNTIYF.